This TCR beta chain was sequenced during a study of OX40 agonist ivuxolimab in advanced cancers. Looking at the study overall: The treatment was a fully human IgG2 OX40 agonist, ivuxolimab. Partial responses were seen in three patients, one with hepatocellular carcinoma and two with cutaneous melanoma. Patients with prior anti-PD-1, anti-PD-L1 or anti-CTLA-4 therapy were eligible; 35% to 45% had some.

The CDR3 has 15 residues. The ends were cut back, 6 bases at V and 0 bases at J, with 9 bases in the middle. Germline assignment: CDR1 MNHEY and CDR2 SVGAGI. Clones were read by immunoSEQ multiplex PCR, and TCRdb kept only the in-frame ones, dropping some. Here the sample spans roughly 63,000 clones, 89% being singletons. The timepoints at which blood was sampled were baseline, cycle 4 day 1, and cycle 7 day 1. This chain connects TRBV6-5 to TRBJ1-6; D ambiguous. This receptor was obtained from an adult with an advanced solid tumor such as melanoma, head and neck, liver or kidney cancer. The sequenced sample was CD4+ or CD8+ T cells sorted from blood, obtained in a trial of the OX40 agonist ivuxolimab. The CDR3 nucleotides read TGTGCCAGCAGAAAGAGGAGCTCCTATAATTCACCCCTCCACTTT. It encodes CASRKRSSYNSPLHF.